Here is one T cell receptor (beta chain) with its context. This entry belongs to a study of blood T cells in healthy people across ages. V lost 0 bases and J 5 bases, leaving 8 bases between the germline ends. Germline V lookup: CDR1 SGDLS, CDR2 YYNGEE. This CDR3 contains 13 residues. PCR was performed a second time for roughly 6 to 12 cycles using a sample-barcoded 5' primer and a J-beta primer mix. Each cDNA molecule carried a tag from a template-switch adaptor that contained 12 random nucleotides. A single record per CDR3 protein comes from TCRdb applying MiXCR to the 5' RACE reads. The sample comprises approximately 940,000 distinct CDR3 sequences, roughly 50% of which are singletons, and around an eighth rests with the top ten.

The chain joins TRBV9 to TRBJ1-2; D gene unclear. The clonotype comes from a man aged 25 to 40 in good health. Input material: blood. CDR3 DNA sequence: TGTGCCAGCAGCGTAGACCAGTTTTATGGCTACACCTTC. Residues: CASSVDQFYGYTF.